What follows are 19 T cell receptor beta chains derived from one specimen sequenced in a study of OX40 agonist ivuxolimab in advanced cancers. This table comes from immunoSEQ multiplex PCR, and its TCRdb copy is limited to in-frame clones, with some not included. In the table there are about 110,000 clones, 75% to 95% of which are singletons. The source material was CD4+ or CD8+ T cells sorted from blood, sampled in a trial of the OX40 agonist ivuxolimab. The receptors come from an adult with an advanced solid tumor such as melanoma, head and neck, liver or kidney cancer.

The count of this clone is one. The chain employs TRBV5-1 and TRBJ2-2; tentatively, D is TRBD1 (6 bases). Germline lookup yields CDR1 SGHRS and CDR2 YFSETQ. The CDR3 sequence is 14 residues long. V was pared by 4 bases and J by 4 bases, with 11 bases between. CDR3 sequence: CASSIRDTTGELFF. CDR3 bases: TGCGCCAGCAGCATCCGGGACACCACCGGGGAGCTGTTTTTT. The variable domain in full, completed from reference TRBV5-1 and TRBJ2-2, reads KAGVTQTPRYLIKTRGQQVTLSCSPISGHRSVSWYQQTPGQGLQFLFEYFSETQRNKGNFPGRFSGRQFSNSRSEMNVSTLELGDSALYLCASSIRDTTGELFFGEGSRLTVL.

J is TRBJ2-1 and V is TRBV10-3, with TRBD2 matching 11 bases. The CDR3 covers 15 residues. The J segment lost 5 bases and the V segment lost 10 bases, leaving 10 bases of the junction unmatched. The V gene's germline CDR1 is ENHRY and CDR2 SYGVKD. CDR3 coding DNA: TGTGCCACCACATCAGGGACTAGCGGAAACAATGAGCAGTTCTTC. It codes for CATTSGTSGNNEQFF.

This chain uses TRBV7-9 with TRBJ2-7, with TRBD2 identical over 12 bases. The CDR3 contains 16 residues. The junction had 5 bases not matched to a gene; V was cut back by 1 base and J by 4 bases. From germline, CDR1 is SEHNR and CDR2 FQNEAQ (reference sequence). CDR3 nucleotide sequence: TGTGCCAGCAGCTTAGTACGCACTAGCGGGAGGTACGAGCAGTACTTC. Its protein is CASSLVRTSGRYEQYF.

This chain connects TRBV21-1 to TRBJ2-3. TRBV21-1 is flagged as a pseudogene. This CDR3 has 13 residues. The CDR3 reads CASSNSQGDTQYF. The CDR3 nucleotides are TGTGCCAGCAGCAACAGCCAAGGAGATACGCAGTATTTT.

This chain uses TRBV5-4 with TRBJ2-2, with a tentative D call TRBD1 (6 bases). The CDR3 is 16 residues long. CDR1 and CDR2 from the germline V gene are SGHNT and YYREEE (reference sequence). The V and J ends lost 0 bases and 5 bases respectively, with 14 bases between them. In DNA form, the CDR3 reads TGTGCCAGCAGCTTGGGAGGTGGCAGGGGTACCGGGGAGCTGTTTTTT. Translation gives CASSLGGGRGTGELFF. Full variable domain (remainder filled in from reference TRBV5-4 and TRBJ2-2): ETGVTQSPTHLIKTRGQQVTLRCSSQSGHNTVSWYQQALGQGPQFIFQYYREEENGRGNFPPRFSGLQFPNYSSELNVNALELDDSALYLCASSLGGGRGTGELFFGEGSRLTVL.

This clone was seen only once. The CDR3 loop reads CASSPRVGLGTEAFF. CDR3 DNA: TGCGCCAGCAGCCCCCGGGTGGGGCTGGGCACTGAAGCTTTCTTT. The chain employs TRBV5-1 and TRBJ1-1, with D perhaps matching TRBD1 (5 bases). Trimming took 4 bases from V and 4 from J, leaving 17 bases between them. The CDR3 contains 15 residues. The germline CDR1 and CDR2 sequences are SGHRS and YFSETQ.

This chain joins TRBV5-4 and TRBJ1-1; D remains ambiguous. From germline, CDR1 is SGHNT and CDR2 YYREEE (reference sequence). CDR3 length: 15 residues. V dropped 7 bases and J dropped 1 base, with 17 bases sitting between them. DNA for the CDR3: TGTGCCAGCCGAGCTGGCGGACCGCAGAACACTGAAGCTTTCTTT. It yields the protein CASRAGGPQNTEAFF.

The chain combines TRBV2 with TRBJ2-2; weak D call: TRBD2 (6 bases). V lost 4 bases and J 1 base, leaving 10 bases between the germline ends. CDR3 size: 15 residues. CDR1 and CDR2 from the germline V gene are SNHLY and FYNNEI. Written as DNA, the CDR3 is TGTGCCAGCAGTGCAGCGGGTCTGAACACCGGGGAGCTGTTTTTT. It encodes CASSAAGLNTGELFF.

This clone came up many times. As DNA, the CDR3 is TGTGCCAGCAGCCCCCTGGACAGTTACAATGAGCAGTTCTTC. This encodes CASSPLDSYNEQFF. V is TRBV14 and J is TRBJ2-1, with a tentative D call TRBD1 (6 bases). The V and J ends lost 4 bases and 4 bases respectively, with 11 bases between them. CDR3 size: 14 residues. Germline-derived CDR1 and CDR2 are SGHDN and FVKESK. The entire variable domain, with the rest obtained from reference TRBV14 and TRBJ2-1, is as follows: EAGVTQFPSHSVIEKGQTVTLRCDPISGHDNLYWYRRVMGKEIKFLLHFVKESKQDESGMPNNRFLAERTGGTYSTLKVQPAELEDSGVYFCASSPLDSYNEQFFGPGTRLTVL.

This clone was observed a single time. The chain joins TRBV5-4 to TRBJ2-2; TRBD2 matches 10 bases. The CDR3 runs to 17 residues. The junction had 12 bases not matched to a gene; V was cut back by 4 bases and J by 6 bases. Germline CDR1 reads SGHNT; CDR2 reads YYREEE (reference sequence). CDR3 DNA: TGTGCCAGCAGCCCAACCCCTCTAGCGGGGGTTGCCGGGGAGCTGTTTTTT. Protein product: CASSPTPLAGVAGELFF. Looking up the rest from reference TRBV5-4 and TRBJ2-2 gives the full variable domain: ETGVTQSPTHLIKTRGQQVTLRCSSQSGHNTVSWYQQALGQGPQFIFQYYREEENGRGNFPPRFSGLQFPNYSSELNVNALELDDSALYLCASSPTPLAGVAGELFFGEGSRLTVL.

The chain uses TRBV27 and TRBJ1-1; a weak D match, TRBD1 (5 bases). CDR3 length equals 16 residues. The germline V gene has CDR1 MNHEY and CDR2 SMNVEV (reference sequence). V was pared by 6 bases and J by 5 bases, with 22 bases between. The CDR3 loop reads CASRDRVRNQGTEAFF. The CDR3, as DNA: TGTGCCAGCAGAGACCGCGTTAGGAATCAGGGAACTGAAGCTTTCTTT.

This chain uses TRBV19 with TRBJ1-1, with 7 bases identical to TRBD1. CDR1 is LNHDA and CDR2 is SQIVND in the germline V gene (reference sequence). V was pared by 3 bases and J by 7 bases, with 5 bases of the junction left unmatched. This CDR3 has 13 amino acids. As DNA, the CDR3 is TGTGCCAGTAGTATTAAAGGGGGCGGTGAAGCTTTCTTT. Its protein is CASSIKGGGEAFF. Filled out from reference TRBV19 and TRBJ1-1, the complete variable domain reads DGGITQSPKYLFRKEGQNVTLSCEQNLNHDAMYWYRQDPGQGLRLIYYSQIVNDFQKGDIAEGYSVSREKKESFPLTVTSAQKNPTAFYLCASSIKGGGEAFFGQGTRLTVV.

The chain employs TRBV30 and TRBJ1-5; tentative D call: TRBD1 (6 bases). The CDR3 covers 15 residues. Trimming cost V 0 bases and J 3 bases, with 12 bases left between them. CDR1 is GTSNPN and CDR2 is SVGIG in the germline V gene (reference sequence). CDR3: CAWSVLGDTNQPQHF. The CDR3 DNA reads as TGTGCCTGGAGTGTACTTGGGGACACCAATCAGCCCCAGCATTTT.

The chain is built from TRBV6-1 and TRBJ2-3; 9 bases fit TRBD2. Germline V gives CDR1 MNHNS, CDR2 SASEGT. V lost 2 bases and J lost 6; bases outside the gene matches: 6. The CDR3 covers 15 residues. The CDR3 DNA is TGTGCCAGCAGTGAATCGGGCGGGAGGGGGGATACGCAGTATTTT. Protein sequence: CASSESGGRGDTQYF.

This chain links TRBV15 with TRBJ2-2; 8 positions agree with TRBD1. CDR1 and CDR2 from the germline V gene are LNHNV and YYDKDF (reference sequence). This CDR3 contains 17 residues. J lost 4 bases, V lost 5 bases, and 12 bases had no gene match. The CDR3 bases are TGTGCCACCAGCCGACCGGGGTTACAGGGGGGCACCGGGGAGCTGTTTTTT. It yields the protein CATSRPGLQGGTGELFF.

V gene TRBV11-2 combines with J gene TRBJ2-1, with D tentatively TRBD2 (5 bases). V was cut by 0 bases and J by 5 bases, with 8 bases left in between. The CDR3 runs 14 residues. Looked up from germline, CDR1 is SGHAT and CDR2 is FQNNGV. The CDR3 coding sequence is TGTGCCAGCAGCTTAGAGCGGGTAAACAATGAGCAGTTCTTC. This codes for CASSLERVNNEQFF.

CDR3 in amino acids: CAISGGGGDEKLFF. The CDR3 coding sequence is TGTGCCATCAGTGGCGGGGGCGGGGATGAAAAACTGTTTTTT. The gene calls are TRBV10-3 and TRBJ1-4, with D possibly TRBD1 on 6 matching bases. The CDR3 is 14 amino acids. Germline values: CDR1 ENHRY, CDR2 SYGVKD. The V end was cut by 4 bases, the J end by 6 bases, with 12 bases between.

The J gene is TRBJ1-4, the V gene TRBV27, with 8 bases that match TRBD1. The germline CDR1 and CDR2 sequences are MNHEY and SMNVEV (reference sequence). The trim removed 4 bases at V and 5 bases at J, leaving 6 bases unmatched. This CDR3 has 15 residues. The DNA for the CDR3 is TGTGCCAGCAGTTCCGGGCGGACAGGGAATGAAAAACTGTTTTTT. Translating it yields CASSSGRTGNEKLFF.

This sequence joins TRBV19 and TRBJ1-5; D not certain. The V gene lost 6 bases and the J gene lost 4 bases, with 16 bases spanning the gap. This CDR3 is 15 amino acids long. Germline V lookup: CDR1 LNHDA, CDR2 SQIVND (reference sequence). This CDR3 is CASSSPSAGNQPQHF. The CDR3 DNA is TGTGCCAGTAGCAGCCCCAGTGCCGGGAATCAGCCCCAGCATTTT.